This T cell receptor (beta chain) originates from a study of cytomegalovirus exposure and HLA in healthy donors. The primer mix had 60 Vbeta and 13 Jbeta primers. TCRdb keeps only in-frame clones here, not all; method: immunoSEQ multiplex PCR. The sample carries roughly 120,000 clones, around four fifths recorded once. This TCR came from a human donor in good health. Material for sequencing was PBMCs.

CDR3 amino acids: CASSANVDTEAFF. The CDR3 region has the DNA TGTGCCAGCAGTGCAAATGTTGACACTGAAGCTTTCTTT. The chain links TRBV6-1 to TRBJ1-1; no reliable D call. The V gene lost 4 bases and the J gene lost 3 bases, with 9 bases spanning the gap. The V gene's germline CDR1 is MNHNS and CDR2 SASEGT. This CDR3 has 13 residues.